This T cell receptor beta chain was found in a study of blood T cell repertoires in COVID-19. Study information: COVID-19 samples from acute and convalescent phases originated in the United States, Italy and Spain. T cells, B-cell-depleted T cells, or PBMCs supplied cDNA or gDNA.

The CDR3 is 13 residues long. The V end was cut by 5 bases, the J end by 4 bases, with 8 bases between. Per the authors' pipeline: From reference gene primer amplification, estimates of nucleated cell counts were derived. Profiled with immunoSEQ multiplex PCR; TCRdb holds only in-frame clones, not every one. That table furnishes V, J and clone size, whereas the DNA furnished D and trimming. The sample lists 40,000 to 45,000 clones, 65% to 85% seen once, with 30% to 35% in the top ten. The sequenced sample was peripheral blood. This clonotype was sampled from a woman older than 75 with acute or convalescent COVID-19. The chain uses TRBV12-3 or TRBV12-4 and TRBJ2-2; perhaps TRBD1 as D (6 bases). The CDR3 nucleotides are TGTGCCAGCAGTCGGACAGTCACCGGGGAGCTGTTTTTT. This encodes CASSRTVTGELFF.